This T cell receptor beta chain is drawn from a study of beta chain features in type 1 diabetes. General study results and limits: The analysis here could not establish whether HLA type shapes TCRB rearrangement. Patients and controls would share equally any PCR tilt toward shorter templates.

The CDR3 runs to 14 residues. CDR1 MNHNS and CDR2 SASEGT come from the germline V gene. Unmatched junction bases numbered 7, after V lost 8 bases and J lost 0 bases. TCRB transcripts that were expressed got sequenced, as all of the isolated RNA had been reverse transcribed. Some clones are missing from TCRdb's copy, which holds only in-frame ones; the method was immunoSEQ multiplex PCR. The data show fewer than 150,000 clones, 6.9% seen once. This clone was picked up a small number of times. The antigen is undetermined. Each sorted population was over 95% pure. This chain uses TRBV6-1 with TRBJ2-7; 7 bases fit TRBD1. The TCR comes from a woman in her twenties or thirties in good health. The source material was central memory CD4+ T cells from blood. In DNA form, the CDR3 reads TGTGCCAGCGCCAGAACAGGGGACTCCTACGAGCAGTACTTC. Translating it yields CASARTGDSYEQYF.